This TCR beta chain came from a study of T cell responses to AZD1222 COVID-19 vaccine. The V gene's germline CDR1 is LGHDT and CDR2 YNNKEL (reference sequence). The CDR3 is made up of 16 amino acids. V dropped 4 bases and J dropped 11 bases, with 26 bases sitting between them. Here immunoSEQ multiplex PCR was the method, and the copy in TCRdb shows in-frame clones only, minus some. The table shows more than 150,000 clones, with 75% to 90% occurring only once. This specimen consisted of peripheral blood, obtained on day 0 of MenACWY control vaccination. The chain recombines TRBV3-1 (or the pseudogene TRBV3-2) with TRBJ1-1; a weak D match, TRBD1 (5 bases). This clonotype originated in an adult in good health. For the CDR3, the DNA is TGTGCCAGCAGCCCCCCCCTAACGGGGCCCTGGAAAGACGCTTTCTTT. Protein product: CASSPPLTGPWKDAFF.